This T cell receptor beta chain was found in a study of shared clonotypes between healthy human individuals. CDR3 size: 13 residues. Trimming pared 3 bases from V and 1 base from J, leaving 6 bases between. CDR1 is ENHRY and CDR2 is SYGVKD in the germline V gene. Assay used: immunoSEQ multiplex PCR; TCRdb lists only in-frame clones, some missing. The sample yields hundreds of thousands of clones, roughly four fifths seen once. V and J are TRBV10-3 and TRBJ1-1, with D uncertain. Source material: PBMCs. The receptor was derived from a woman aged 40 to 49 in good health. Some clones in this sample may be carry-over from other donors' samples. CDR3 coding DNA: TGTGCCATCAGTGACGTGGAGAACACTGAAGCTTTCTTT. It yields the protein CAISDVENTEAFF.